This T cell receptor (beta chain) was documented in a study of cytomegalovirus exposure and HLA in healthy donors. Overall study results and limits: With later analysis, a missense DCLRE1C variant became linked to TCR beta V- and J-gene trimming. More clonal expansion characterized HLA-associated TCR beta chains than equally common others in a later analysis.

To note about this clone: What it binds is unknown.

Primers included in the PCR were 60 Vbeta and 13 Jbeta primers. In the original workflow: Unique TCR beta chains totaled 80 million to 100 million in a later count, with roughly 10 million of them shared. Only in-frame clones appear in the TCRdb table, and some are missing; sequencing was by immunoSEQ multiplex PCR. The V and J calls and clone size come from that table; D and trimming were worked out from the DNA. The table records about 130,000 clones, roughly four fifths of them present only once. The CDR3 runs 15 residues. V was shortened by 2 bases and J by 4 bases, with 18 bases between the two germline ends. CDR1 GTSNPN and CDR2 SVGIG come from the germline V gene (reference sequence).

The chain combines TRBV30 with TRBJ2-7, with D possibly being TRBD2 (6 bases). Sample: PBMCs. This TCR was recovered from a male donor in good health and CMV-seropositive. CDR3 loop: CAWSSGSLEGYEQYF. CDR3 in DNA: TGTGCCTGGAGTTCAGGGTCACTGGAGGGGTACGAGCAGTACTTC.